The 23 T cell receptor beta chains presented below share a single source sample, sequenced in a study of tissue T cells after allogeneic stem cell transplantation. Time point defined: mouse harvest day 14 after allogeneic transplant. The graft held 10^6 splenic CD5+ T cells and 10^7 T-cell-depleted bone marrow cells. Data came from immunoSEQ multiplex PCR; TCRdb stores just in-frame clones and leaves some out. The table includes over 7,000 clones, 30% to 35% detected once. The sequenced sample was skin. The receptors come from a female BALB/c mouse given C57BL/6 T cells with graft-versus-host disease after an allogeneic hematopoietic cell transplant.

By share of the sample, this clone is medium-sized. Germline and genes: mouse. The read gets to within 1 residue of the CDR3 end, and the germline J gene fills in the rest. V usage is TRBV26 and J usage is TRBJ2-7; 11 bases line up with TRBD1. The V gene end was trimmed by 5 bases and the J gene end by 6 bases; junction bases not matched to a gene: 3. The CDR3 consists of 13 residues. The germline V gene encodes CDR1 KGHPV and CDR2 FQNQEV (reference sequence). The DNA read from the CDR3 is TGTGCCAGCAGTACGGACAGGGGGCTTGAACAGTAC. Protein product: CASSTDRGLEQY. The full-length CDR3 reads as CASSTDRGLEQYF.

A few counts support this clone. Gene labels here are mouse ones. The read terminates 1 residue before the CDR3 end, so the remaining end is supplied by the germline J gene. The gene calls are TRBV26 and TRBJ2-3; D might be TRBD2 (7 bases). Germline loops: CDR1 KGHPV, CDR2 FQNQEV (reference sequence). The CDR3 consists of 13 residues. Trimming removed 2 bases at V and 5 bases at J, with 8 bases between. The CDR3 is CASSLGGLETLYF. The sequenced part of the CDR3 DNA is TGTGCCAGCAGTCTGGGGGGGCTAGAAACGCTGTAT.

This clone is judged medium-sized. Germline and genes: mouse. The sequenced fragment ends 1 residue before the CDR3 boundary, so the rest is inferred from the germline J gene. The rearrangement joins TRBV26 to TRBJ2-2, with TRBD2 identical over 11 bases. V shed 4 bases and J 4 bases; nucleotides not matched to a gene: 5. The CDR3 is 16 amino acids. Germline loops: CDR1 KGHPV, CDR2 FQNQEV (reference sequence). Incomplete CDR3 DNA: TGTGCCAGCAGTCAAACTGGGGGGGCGCTCACCGGGCAGCTCTAC. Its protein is CASSQTGGALTGQLY. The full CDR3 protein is CASSQTGGALTGQLYF.

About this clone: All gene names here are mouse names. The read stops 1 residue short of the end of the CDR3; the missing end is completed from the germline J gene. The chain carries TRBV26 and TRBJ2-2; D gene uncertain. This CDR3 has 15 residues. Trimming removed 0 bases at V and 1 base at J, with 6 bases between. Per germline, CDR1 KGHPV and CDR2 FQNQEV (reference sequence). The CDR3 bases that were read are TGTGCCAGCAGTCTGTCGTTTCGAAACACCGGGCAGCTCTAC. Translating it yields CASSLSFRNTGQLY. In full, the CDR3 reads CASSLSFRNTGQLYF.

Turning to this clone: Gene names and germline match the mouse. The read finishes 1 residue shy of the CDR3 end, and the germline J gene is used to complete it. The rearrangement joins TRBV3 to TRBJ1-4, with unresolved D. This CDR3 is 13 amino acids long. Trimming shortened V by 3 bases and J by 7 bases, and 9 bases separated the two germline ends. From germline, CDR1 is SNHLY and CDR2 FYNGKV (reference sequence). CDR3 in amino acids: CASSLREGERLFF. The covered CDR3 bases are TGTGCCAGCAGCTTGAGGGAGGGCGAAAGATTATTT.

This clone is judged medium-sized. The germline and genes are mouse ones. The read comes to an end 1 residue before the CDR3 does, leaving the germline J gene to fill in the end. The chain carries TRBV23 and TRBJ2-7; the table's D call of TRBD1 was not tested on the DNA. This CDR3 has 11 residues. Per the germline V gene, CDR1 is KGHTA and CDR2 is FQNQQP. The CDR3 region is CSSLPRYEQYF. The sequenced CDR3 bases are TGCTCCAGCCTCCCCAGATATGAACAGTAC. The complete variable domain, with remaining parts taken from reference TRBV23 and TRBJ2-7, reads DAAVTQKPRYLIKMKGQEAEMKCIPEKGHTAVFWYQQKQSKELKFLIYFQNQQPLDQIDMVKERFSAVCPSSSLCSLGIRTCEAEDSALYLCSSLPRYEQYFGPGTRLTVL.

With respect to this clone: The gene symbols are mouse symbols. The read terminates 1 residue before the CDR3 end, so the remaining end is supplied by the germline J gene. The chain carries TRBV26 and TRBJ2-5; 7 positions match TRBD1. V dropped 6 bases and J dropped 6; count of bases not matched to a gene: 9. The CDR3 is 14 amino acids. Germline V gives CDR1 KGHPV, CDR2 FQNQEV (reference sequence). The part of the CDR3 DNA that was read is TGTGCCAGCAGCCCGACAGGGAGAGGGGACACCCAGTAC. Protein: CASSPTGRGDTQY. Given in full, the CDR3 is CASSPTGRGDTQYF.

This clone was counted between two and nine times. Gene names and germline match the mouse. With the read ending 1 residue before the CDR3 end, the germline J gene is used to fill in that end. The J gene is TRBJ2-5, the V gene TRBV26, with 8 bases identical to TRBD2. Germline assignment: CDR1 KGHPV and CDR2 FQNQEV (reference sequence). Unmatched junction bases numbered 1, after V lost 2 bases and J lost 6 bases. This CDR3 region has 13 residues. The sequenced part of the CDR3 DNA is TGTGCCAGCAGTCTGGGGGGGGCCGACACCCAGTAC. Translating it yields CASSLGGADTQY. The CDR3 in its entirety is CASSLGGADTQYF.

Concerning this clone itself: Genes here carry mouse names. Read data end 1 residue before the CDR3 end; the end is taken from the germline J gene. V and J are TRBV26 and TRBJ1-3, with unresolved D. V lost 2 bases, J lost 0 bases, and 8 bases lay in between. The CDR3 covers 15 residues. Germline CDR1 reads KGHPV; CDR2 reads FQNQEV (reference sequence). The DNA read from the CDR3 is TGTGCCAGCAGTCTGCAGATCAATTCTGGAAATACGCTCTAT. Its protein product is CASSLQINSGNTLY. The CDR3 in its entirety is CASSLQINSGNTLYF. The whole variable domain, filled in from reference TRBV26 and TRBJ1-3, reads NSKVIQTPRYLVKGQGQKAKMRCIPEKGHPVVFWYQQNKNNEFKFLINFQNQEVLQQIDMTEKRFSAECPSNSPCSLEIQSSEAGDSALYLCASSLQINSGNTLYFGEGSRLIVV.

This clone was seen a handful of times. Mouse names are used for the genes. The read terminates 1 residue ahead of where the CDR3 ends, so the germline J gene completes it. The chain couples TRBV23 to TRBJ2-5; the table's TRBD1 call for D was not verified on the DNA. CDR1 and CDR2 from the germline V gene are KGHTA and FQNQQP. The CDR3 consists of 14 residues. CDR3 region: CSSSLRQGQDTQYF. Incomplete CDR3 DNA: TGCTCCAGCAGTCTCCGACAGGGCCAAGACACCCAGTAC.

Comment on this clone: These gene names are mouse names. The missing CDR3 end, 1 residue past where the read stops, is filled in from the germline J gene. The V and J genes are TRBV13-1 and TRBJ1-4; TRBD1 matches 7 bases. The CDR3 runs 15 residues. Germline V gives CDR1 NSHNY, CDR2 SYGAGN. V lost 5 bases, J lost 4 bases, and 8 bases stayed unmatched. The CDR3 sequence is CASSLTGTDNERLFF. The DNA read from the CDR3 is TGTGCCAGCAGCCTCACCGGGACAGACAACGAAAGATTATTT.

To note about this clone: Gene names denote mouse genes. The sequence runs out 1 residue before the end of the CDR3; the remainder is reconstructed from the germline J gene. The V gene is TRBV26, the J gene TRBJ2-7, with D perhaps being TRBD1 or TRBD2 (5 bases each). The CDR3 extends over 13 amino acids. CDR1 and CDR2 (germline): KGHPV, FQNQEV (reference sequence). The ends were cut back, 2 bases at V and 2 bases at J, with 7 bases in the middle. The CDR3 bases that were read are TGTGCCAGCAGTCTGGGGGCCCCCTATGAACAGTAC. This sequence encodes CASSLGAPYEQY. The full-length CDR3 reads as CASSLGAPYEQYF.

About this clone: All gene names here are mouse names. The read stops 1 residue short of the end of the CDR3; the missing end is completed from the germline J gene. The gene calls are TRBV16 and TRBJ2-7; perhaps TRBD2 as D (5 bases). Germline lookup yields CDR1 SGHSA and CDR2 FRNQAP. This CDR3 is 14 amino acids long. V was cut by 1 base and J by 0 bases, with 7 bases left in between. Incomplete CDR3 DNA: TGTGCAAGCAGCTTAGTGGGGAGCTCCTATGAACAGTAC. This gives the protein CASSLVGSSYEQY. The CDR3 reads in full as CASSLVGSSYEQYF.

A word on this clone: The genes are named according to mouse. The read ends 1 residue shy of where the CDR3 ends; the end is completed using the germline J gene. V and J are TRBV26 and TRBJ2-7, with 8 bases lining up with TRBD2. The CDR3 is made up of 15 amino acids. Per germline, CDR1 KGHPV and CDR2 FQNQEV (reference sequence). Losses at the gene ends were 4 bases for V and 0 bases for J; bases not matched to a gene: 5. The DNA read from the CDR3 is TGTGCCAGCAGTCCTTGGGGGGGGAGCTCCTATGAACAGTAC. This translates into CASSPWGGSSYEQY. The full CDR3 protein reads CASSPWGGSSYEQYF.

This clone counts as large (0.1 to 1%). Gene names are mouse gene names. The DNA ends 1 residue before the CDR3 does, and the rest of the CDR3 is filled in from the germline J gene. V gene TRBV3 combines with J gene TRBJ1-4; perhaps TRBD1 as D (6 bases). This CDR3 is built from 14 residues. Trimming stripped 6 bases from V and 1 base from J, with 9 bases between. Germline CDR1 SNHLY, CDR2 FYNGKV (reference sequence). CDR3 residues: CASSPRGSNERLFF. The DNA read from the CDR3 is TGTGCCAGCAGTCCCAGGGGTTCCAACGAAAGATTATTT.

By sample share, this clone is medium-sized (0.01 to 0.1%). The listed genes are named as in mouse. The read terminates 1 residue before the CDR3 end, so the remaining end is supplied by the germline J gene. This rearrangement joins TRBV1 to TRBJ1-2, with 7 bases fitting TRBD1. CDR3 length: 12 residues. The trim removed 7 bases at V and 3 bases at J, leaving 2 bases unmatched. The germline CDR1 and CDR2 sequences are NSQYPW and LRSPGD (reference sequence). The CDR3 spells CTCTDRDSDYTF. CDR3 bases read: TGCACCTGCACCGACAGGGACTCCGACTACACC.

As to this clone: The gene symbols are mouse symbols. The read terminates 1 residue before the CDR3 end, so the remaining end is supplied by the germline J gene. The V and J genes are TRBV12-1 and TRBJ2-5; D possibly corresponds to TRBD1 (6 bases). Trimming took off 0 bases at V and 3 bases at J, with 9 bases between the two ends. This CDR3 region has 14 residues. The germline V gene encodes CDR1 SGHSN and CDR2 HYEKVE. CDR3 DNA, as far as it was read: TGTGCCAGCTCTCTCCCGGGACATCAAGACACCCAGTAC. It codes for CASSLPGHQDTQY. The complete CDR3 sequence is CASSLPGHQDTQYF.

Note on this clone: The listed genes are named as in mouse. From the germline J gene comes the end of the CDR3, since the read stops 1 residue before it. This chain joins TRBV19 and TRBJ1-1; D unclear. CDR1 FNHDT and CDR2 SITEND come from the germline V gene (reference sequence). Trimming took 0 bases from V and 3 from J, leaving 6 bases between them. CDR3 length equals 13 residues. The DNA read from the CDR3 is TGTGCCAGCAGTATAGGGGCGCACACAGAAGTCTTC. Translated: CASSIGAHTEVF. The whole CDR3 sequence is CASSIGAHTEVFF.

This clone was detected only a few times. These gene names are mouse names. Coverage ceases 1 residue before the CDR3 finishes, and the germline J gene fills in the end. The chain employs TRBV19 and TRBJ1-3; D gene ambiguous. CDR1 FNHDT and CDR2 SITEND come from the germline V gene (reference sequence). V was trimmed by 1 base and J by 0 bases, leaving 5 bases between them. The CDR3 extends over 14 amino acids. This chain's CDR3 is CASSINNSGNTLYF. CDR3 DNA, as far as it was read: TGTGCCAGCAGTATAAACAATTCTGGAAATACGCTCTAT.

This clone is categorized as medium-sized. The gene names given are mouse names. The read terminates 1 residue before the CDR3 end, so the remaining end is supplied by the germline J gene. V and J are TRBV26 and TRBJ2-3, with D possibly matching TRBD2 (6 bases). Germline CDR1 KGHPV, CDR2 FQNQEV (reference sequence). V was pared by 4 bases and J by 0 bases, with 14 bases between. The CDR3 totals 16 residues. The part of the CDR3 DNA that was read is TGTGCCAGCAGTCCATGGGGGTCCTCTAGTGCAGAAACGCTGTAT. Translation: CASSPWGSSSAETLY. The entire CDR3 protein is CASSPWGSSSAETLYF.

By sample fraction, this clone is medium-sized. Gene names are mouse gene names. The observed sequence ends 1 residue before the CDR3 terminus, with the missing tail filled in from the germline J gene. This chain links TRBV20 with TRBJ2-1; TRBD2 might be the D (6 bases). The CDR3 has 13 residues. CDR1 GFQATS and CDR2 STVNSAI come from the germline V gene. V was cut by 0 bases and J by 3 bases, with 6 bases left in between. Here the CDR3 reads CGARDWGYAEQFF. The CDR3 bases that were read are TGTGGTGCTAGGGACTGGGGCTATGCTGAGCAGTTC.

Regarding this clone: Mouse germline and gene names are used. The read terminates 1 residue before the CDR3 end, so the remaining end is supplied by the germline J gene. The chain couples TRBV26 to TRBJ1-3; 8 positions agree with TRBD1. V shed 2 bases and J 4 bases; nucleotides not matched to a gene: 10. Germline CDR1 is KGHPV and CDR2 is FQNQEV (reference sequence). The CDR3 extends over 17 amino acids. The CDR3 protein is CASSLVYGRGRGNTLYF. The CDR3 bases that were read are TGTGCCAGCAGTCTGGTCTACGGCAGGGGGCGAGGAAATACGCTCTAT.

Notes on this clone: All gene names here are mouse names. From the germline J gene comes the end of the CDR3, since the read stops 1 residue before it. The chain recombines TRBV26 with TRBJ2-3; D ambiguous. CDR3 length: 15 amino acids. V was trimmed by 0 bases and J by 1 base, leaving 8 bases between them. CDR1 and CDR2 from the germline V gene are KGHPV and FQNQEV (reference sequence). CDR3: CASSLSSLGAETLYF. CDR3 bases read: TGTGCCAGCAGTCTGTCATCCCTTGGTGCAGAAACGCTGTAT.